This T cell receptor beta chain appears in the sequencing data of a study of CD8 T cells in Susac syndrome (dated 2019 in TCRdb). Regarding the study in general: Whether CD8+ T cell activation and differentiation in Susac syndrome was antigen driven was tested using repertoire sequencing. CD8+ T cell repertoire clonality was compared between 11 to 12 healthy donors, some 14 Susac syndrome patients and around 16 multiple sclerosis patients. Results and caveats for the whole study, not just this receptor: The study acknowledged that relatively few individuals were included in the TCR sequencing and HLA analysis.

RNA was extracted with the RNeasy kit and roughly 0.5 to 1 ug was reverse transcribed using random hexamers. TCR beta CDR3 regions were amplified with the immunoSEQ multiplex PCR assay covering 54 Vbeta and 13 Jbeta segments. PCR amplification bias was corrected using a synthetic template baseline for primer optimization and computational correction. Per the original workflow: Only productive sequences were kept, with reads annotated to V, D and J genes according to IMGT and analyzed in immunoSEQ Analyzer. Clonality was computed as one minus Shannon entropy normalized by log2 of the number of productive unique sequences. For each patient and control, public and private clones were evaluated within the 100 most prevalent clones. Susac-specific clones were defined as absent from healthy and MS cohorts, around 1,000 published viral clones and other ImmuneACCESS disease sequences. Starting from the raw public reads, TCRdb applied fastp trimming at Q25, assembled clones with MiXCR and retained in-frame beta chains. Rows merge per CDR3 protein into single entries with the most common DNA and genes. The V and J calls were not made by the authors but by TCRdb's processing. A total of 150,000 to 200,000 distinct CDR3 sequences appear in this sample, around 95% of them only once. Clones ranked in the top ten supply around 0.16% of the sample.

High-throughput TCR beta sequencing profiled peripheral blood CD8+ and CD4+ T cells from healthy donors, Susac syndrome patients and multiple sclerosis patients. Treatment-naive patients with stable or active relapsing-remitting disease fulfilling revised McDonald criteria were used as multiple sclerosis controls. CD8+ TEMRA cells were enriched by FACS, while bulk CD8+ and CD4+ T cells were purified by magnetic negative isolation. Blood was collected in EDTA tubes and processed within 24 hours, with PBMCs isolated through density gradient centrifugation. PBMCs intended for TCR sequencing were frozen in liquid nitrogen and were later thawed in a 37 degrees C water bath. The sorted or isolated CD4+, CD8+ and CD8+ TEMRA cells reached a purity of at least 90%. Based on the germline V gene (reference sequence), the CDR1 and CDR2 sequences are GTSNPN and SVGIG. Including the terminal cysteine and phenylalanine, the CDR3 comprises 14 residues. Only the CDR3 DNA stays, 42 bases, in frame from base 1. Trimming at the junction amounts to 4 bases on V and 0 bases on J, and the germline ends lie 10 bases apart.

For this clonotype: It has no known antigen specificity. No base quality information exists; no much larger clone differs at one position.

The source is a human donor with multiple sclerosis. This receptor chain uses TRBV30 and TRBJ2-1, with the D gene not clear enough to name. The sequencing input was CD8+ T cells from PBMCs. The CDR3 sequence is CAWIGESSYNEQFF. The DNA sequence reads TGTGCCTGGATCGGAGAAAGCTCCTACAATGAGCAGTTCTTC.